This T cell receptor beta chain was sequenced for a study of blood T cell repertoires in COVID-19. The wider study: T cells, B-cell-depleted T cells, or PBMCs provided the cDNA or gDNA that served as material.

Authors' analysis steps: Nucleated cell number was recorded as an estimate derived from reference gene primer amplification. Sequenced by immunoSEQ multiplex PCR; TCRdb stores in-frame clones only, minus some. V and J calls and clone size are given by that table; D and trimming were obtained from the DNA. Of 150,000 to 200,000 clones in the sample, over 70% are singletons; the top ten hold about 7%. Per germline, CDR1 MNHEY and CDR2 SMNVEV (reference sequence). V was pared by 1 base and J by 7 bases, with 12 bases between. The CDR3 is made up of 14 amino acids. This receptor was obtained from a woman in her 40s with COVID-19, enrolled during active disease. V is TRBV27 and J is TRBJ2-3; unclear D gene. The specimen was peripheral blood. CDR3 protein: CASSLFDTSNTQYF. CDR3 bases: TGTGCCAGCAGTTTATTTGACACCTCAAATACGCAGTATTTT.